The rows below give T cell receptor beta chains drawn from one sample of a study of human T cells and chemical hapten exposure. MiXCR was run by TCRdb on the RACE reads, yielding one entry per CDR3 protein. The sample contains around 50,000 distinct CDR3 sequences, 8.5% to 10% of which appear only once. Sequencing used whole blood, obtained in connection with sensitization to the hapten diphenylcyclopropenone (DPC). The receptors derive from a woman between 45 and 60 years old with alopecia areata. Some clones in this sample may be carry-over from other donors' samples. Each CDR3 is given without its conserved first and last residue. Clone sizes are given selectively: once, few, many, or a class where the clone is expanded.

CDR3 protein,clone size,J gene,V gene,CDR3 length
SVDNRGRYMNTEAF,few,TRBJ1-1,TRBV29-1,14
ASSPWTGGGSYGYT,few,TRBJ1-2,TRBV27,14
ASRQGADTQY,many,TRBJ2-3,TRBV10-2,10
SARPGLRSSGNTIY,few,TRBJ1-3,TRBV20-1,14
ASSSPRKPDRGTEAF,.,TRBJ1-1,TRBV6-2/TRBV6-3,15
ASSRAEDTQY,few,TRBJ2-3,TRBV11-3,10
ASSQDLADTQY,few,TRBJ2-3,TRBV14,11
ATQVPQSDTQY,few,TRBJ2-3,TRBV5-4,11
ASSLQRGQETQY,few,TRBJ2-5,TRBV7-2,12
AITSRTDTQY,.,TRBJ2-3,TRBV10-3,10
ASSLIWTEAF,few,TRBJ1-1,TRBV28,10
ASSFYAGRTYNEQF,many,TRBJ2-1,TRBV5-1,14
ASSPPFSSGDYNEQF,.,TRBJ2-1,TRBV27,15
ASSPTGGRSPLH,few,TRBJ1-6,TRBV5-5,12
ASSRTAEAF,many,TRBJ1-1,TRBV6-2/TRBV6-3,9
ASSSGRPSPLI,.,TRBJ2-7,TRBV7-2,11
ASSQVPRTSGKGNEQF,few,TRBJ2-1,TRBV3-1,16